The clone carrying this TCR beta chain was seen at least ten times. Its antigen is not identified. These data belong to a study of T cells in Graves' hyperthyroidism and ophthalmopathy. Findings and caveats of the study: Also found in blood were most expanded thyroid clonotypes above 0.001. Before onset, ophthalmopathy was predicted by the model a median roughly 6.8 months earlier.

Amplification targeted TCR beta CDR3 regions from RNA transcripts. Carried out on the TCR CDR3, a first-round RT-PCR used the HTBI primer set. TCRdb itself ran the multiplex PCR reads through MiXCR, one entry per CDR3 protein. The repertoire has roughly 290,000 distinct CDR3 sequences, roughly an eighth of them found once; the top ten carry 7.9%. Participants, patients aged 18 to 65, had newly diagnosed hyperthyroidism with a duration under 2 months. Diagnoses used clinical symptoms, serum thyroxine and TRAb, thyroid ultrasound and orbital computed tomography. Germline CDR1 and CDR2: SGHTA and FQGTGA. This CDR3 is 13 amino acids long. With 0 bases removed from V and 5 bases from J, the gap between germline ends came to 5 bases.

Source material: blood. This TCR derives from a woman aged 40 to 50 with Graves' hyperthyroidism. The V gene is TRBV7-3, the J gene TRBJ1-5, with D unresolved. CDR3 residues: CASSLTGDQPQHF. CDR3 in DNA: TGTGCCAGCAGCTTAACGGGTGATCAGCCCCAGCATTTT.